This T cell receptor beta chain was recovered during a study of shared clonotypes between healthy human individuals. Data came from immunoSEQ multiplex PCR; TCRdb stores just in-frame clones and leaves some out. Here the sample spans some 1.4 million clones, roughly 96% being singletons. Germline loops: CDR1 SGHRS, CDR2 YFSETQ. V was clipped by 2 bases and J by 5 bases; unmatched bases: 9. This CDR3 is built from 16 residues. The chain recombines TRBV5-1 with TRBJ2-3; 9 nucleotides line up with TRBD1. The specimen was naive CD4+ T cells sorted from blood. Subset here: CD45RA+ positively selected. The TCR was taken from a man aged 25 to 40 in good health. CDR3 sequence reads: CASSFRLGQGRDTQYF. For the CDR3, the DNA is TGCGCCAGCAGCTTTAGGTTAGGACAGGGGAGAGATACGCAGTATTTT.